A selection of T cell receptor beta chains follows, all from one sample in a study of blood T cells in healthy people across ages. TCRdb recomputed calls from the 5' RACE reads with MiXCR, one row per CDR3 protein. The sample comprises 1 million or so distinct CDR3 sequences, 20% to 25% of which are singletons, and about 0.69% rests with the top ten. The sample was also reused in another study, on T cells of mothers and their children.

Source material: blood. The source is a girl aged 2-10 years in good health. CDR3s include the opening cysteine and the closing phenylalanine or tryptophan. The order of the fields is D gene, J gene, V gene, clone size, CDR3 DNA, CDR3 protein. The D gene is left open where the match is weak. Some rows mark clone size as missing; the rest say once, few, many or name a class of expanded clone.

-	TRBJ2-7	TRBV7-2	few	TGTGCCAGCAGCTCTTACCGGGACCCGTCCTACGAGCAGTACTTC	CASSSYRDPSYEQYF
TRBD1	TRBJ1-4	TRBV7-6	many	TGTGCCAGCAGCCATCGCGCAGGGGGGGCTAATGAAAAACTGTTTTTT	CASSHRAGGANEKLFF
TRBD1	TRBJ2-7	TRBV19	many	TGTGCCAGTAGTCAAGCCGGGACAGGGAACGAGCAGTACTTC	CASSQAGTGNEQYF
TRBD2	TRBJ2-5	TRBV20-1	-	TGCAGTGCTCGTCAGCAGCGGGGGGGCCCGGAGACCCAGTACTTC	CSARQQRGGPETQYF
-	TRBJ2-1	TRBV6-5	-	TGTGCCAGCAGCCCGGACATTCACAATGAGCAGTTCTTC	CASSPDIHNEQFF
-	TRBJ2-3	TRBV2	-	TGTGCCAGCAACGGCGGGAGCACAGATACGCAGTATTTT	CASNGGSTDTQYF
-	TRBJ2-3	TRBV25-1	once	TGTGCCGGCAGTGATACCGTTGGGGGAGATACGCAGTATTTT	CAGSDTVGGDTQYF
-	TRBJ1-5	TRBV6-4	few	TGTGCCAGCAGTGAGGGAATCAATCAGCCCCAGCATTTT	CASSEGINQPQHF
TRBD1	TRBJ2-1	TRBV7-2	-	TGTGCCAGCAGCAGGAGAGGGGGCGCCCGGAACAATGAGCGGTTCTTC	CASSRRGGARNNERFF
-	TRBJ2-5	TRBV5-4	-	TGTGCCAGCAGCTTGTTGCAGATGGAGGAGGAGACCCAGTACTTC	CASSLLQMEEETQYF
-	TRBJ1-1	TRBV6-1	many	TGTGCCAGCAGTGCAGGAATGAACACTGAAGCTTTCTTT	CASSAGMNTEAFF
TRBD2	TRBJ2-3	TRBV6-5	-	TGTGCCAGCTGGAGTCTAGCGGGGGGGCCAGATACGCAGTATTTT	CASWSLAGGPDTQYF
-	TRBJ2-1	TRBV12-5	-	TGTGCTAGTGGTTTGCCCAAGCGGCAGAGGCTTTACAGTGAGCAGTTCTTC	CASGLPKRQRLYSEQFF
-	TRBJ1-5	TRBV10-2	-	TGCGCCAGCAGATCTTACCTTAATCAGCCCCAGCATTTT	CASRSYLNQPQHF
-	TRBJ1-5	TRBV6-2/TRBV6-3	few	TGTGCCAGCAGTTACCGGCAGTATAGCAATCAGCCCCAGCATTTT	CASSYRQYSNQPQHF
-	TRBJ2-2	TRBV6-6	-	TGTGCCAGCAGTTACTTTTCAGACCCCGCGAACACCGGGGAGCTGTTTTTT	CASSYFSDPANTGELFF
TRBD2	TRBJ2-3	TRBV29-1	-	TGCAGCGTTGTAGGCTATAGCGGGGGGTACACAGATACGCAGTATTTT	CSVVGYSGGYTDTQYF
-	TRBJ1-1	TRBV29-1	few	TGCAGCGTTGAAGTTCGGGGAGCGAACACTGAAGCTTTCTTT	CSVEVRGANTEAFF
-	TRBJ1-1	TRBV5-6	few	TGTGCCAGCAGCTTGGCCGACAGACAAATGAACACTGAAGCTTTCTTT	CASSLADRQMNTEAFF
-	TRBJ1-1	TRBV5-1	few	TGCGCCAGCAGCCCGGGACACCACACTGAAGCTTTCTTT	CASSPGHHTEAFF